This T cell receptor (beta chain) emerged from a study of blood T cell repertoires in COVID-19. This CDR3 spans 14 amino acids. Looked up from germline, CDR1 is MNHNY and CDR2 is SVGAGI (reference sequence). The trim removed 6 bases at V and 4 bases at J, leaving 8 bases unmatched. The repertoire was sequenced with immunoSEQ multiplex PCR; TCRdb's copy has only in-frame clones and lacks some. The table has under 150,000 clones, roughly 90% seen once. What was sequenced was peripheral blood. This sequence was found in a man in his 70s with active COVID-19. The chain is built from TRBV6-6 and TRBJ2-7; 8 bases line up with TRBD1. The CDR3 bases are TGTGCCAGCAGCCTGACAGGGGTTTCATACGAGCAGTACTTC. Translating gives CASSLTGVSYEQYF.